What follows is one T cell receptor (beta chain) and its context. Its antigen is unknown. This entry is derived from a study of B cell selection in AIRE deficiency. CD4+CD127+ cells were sorted as the conventional CD4 T cells. Notes on the study in general: Of a few thousand shared Treg TCRbeta sequences, over 25% were healthy-only, approximately 9.9% patient-only. About 30% of healthy-shared Treg TCRbeta sequences appeared in patient Tconv cells.

The authors' processing: Patients' conventional T cells yielded 85,000 to 120,000 distinct TCRbeta sequences; donors' under 1.5x10^5. Measured with immunoSEQ multiplex PCR; TCRdb has only the in-frame clones, and not every one. V, J and clone size are taken as reported in that table, and D and trimming were inferred from the DNA itself. The sample carries about 22,000 clones, approximately 96% recorded once. Sequencing was performed on CD4+CD127+ conventional T cells sorted from PBMCs. This receptor was identified in a human donor in good health.

CDR3 sequence (DNA): TGCGCCAGCAGCCAGGATAGCGGCACAGATACGCAGTATTTT. Its protein is CASSQDSGTDTQYF. The chain uses TRBV4-1 and TRBJ2-3; possibly TRBD2 for D (5 bases). Between the trimmed V and J ends, which lost 3 bases and 1 base, there was a span of 8 bases. CDR3 length: 14 amino acids. Per germline, CDR1 MGHRA and CDR2 YSYEKL.